This T cell receptor (beta chain) was sequenced during a study of spatial heterogeneity in lung cancer (dated by TCRdb to about 2019). Background on the whole study: Beta-chain transcripts were consistently detected in greater numbers than alpha-chain transcripts, which likely reflected higher beta-chain transcript abundance. In the raw uncorrected reads, each unique combination of TCR and UMI appeared more than ten times on average. TCR alpha and beta repertoires were quantitatively compared across multiple tumor regions, matched nontumor lung and blood in non-small cell lung cancer. The study linked features of the TCR repertoire to counts of nonsynonymous mutations, which were determined by whole-exome sequencing of tumor tissue. At surgery, around 200 tumor regions, approximately 64 matched nontumor lung samples and 56 PBMC samples were TCR-sequenced for both alpha and beta chains.

This clonotype occurred many times. This clone's antigen is unknown. Base qualities are not at hand, and no much larger clone is one base apart. This beta chain came through as a stray read in a library set up for alpha chains, and its size says little. The method behind the library was 5' RACE. Sequencing was carried out with a NextSeq 500. The TCR library protocol attached a unique molecular identifier to each TCR cDNA molecule to allow correction of PCR and sequencing errors. The paper's processing steps were these. TCR identification, UMI-based error correction and CDR3 extraction were all carried out with Decombinator tools. Expanded TCRs were defined as those above a frequency of 2 per 1,000, corresponding to the top 1% of the tumor frequency distribution. Renyi diversity was calculated using the R vegan package after each repertoire was subsampled 100 times to 5,000 TCRs. CDR3 similarity networks were constructed using string-kernel similarity of amino acid triplets, with links drawn between CDR3s whose pairwise similarity was above 0.82. The public reads were reprocessed in TCRdb via fastp at Q25 and MiXCR, keeping in-frame beta chains. Each entry is one CDR3 protein sequence, shown with its most common DNA and genes. The V and J calls come from TCRdb's annotation, not from the publication. A total of about 13,000 distinct CDR3 sequences appear in this sample, 5% to 6% of them only once. Roughly two fifths of the sample belongs to the ten largest clones.

Points the paper makes about the study in general: Confirming at a functional level the hypothesis that regional TCRs recognize regional mutations was considered to require additional single-cell paired TCR alpha and beta sequencing.

The CDR3 measures 17 amino acids from cysteine to phenylalanine. Just the 51-base CDR3 DNA is kept, in frame starting at base 1. Here V drops 0 bases and J drops 2 bases, and the junction holds 5 bases not matched to any gene. The germline V gene yields SGHRS for CDR1 and YFSETQ for CDR2. The label giving this sample's time point can be read as: sample taken at primary tumor resection. TCR sequencing used whole RNA extracted from tumor and nontumor lung tissue, or from cryopreserved PBMC samples, without cell sorting. Samples were obtained from 72 patients with early-stage, untreated non-small cell lung cancer from the lung TRACERx cohort. A patient was chosen for TCR sequencing only when enough RNA was available from at least two tumor regions.

Here the chain combines TRBV5-1 and TRBJ2-3, and TRBD2 matches 11 of the central bases. This receptor was taken from a human donor with early-stage non-small cell lung cancer. The material sequenced was lung tumor tissue, taken at surgery. The encoded CDR3 is CASSLVTSGSNTDTQYF. In nucleotides, the sequence is TGCGCCAGCAGCTTGGTCACTAGCGGGAGTAACACAGATACGCAGTATTTT.